This TCR beta chain was identified in a study of blood T cell repertoires in COVID-19. Study information: Sources were T cells, B-cell-depleted T cells, or PBMCs; the material itself was cDNA or gDNA.

TCRdb's table, derived via immunoSEQ multiplex PCR, lists solely in-frame clones and lacks some. Of some 200,000 clones listed, approximately 84% are singletons. Germline V gene data show CDR1 as KGHSH and CDR2 as LQKENI. This CDR3 contains 16 residues. Trimming took 3 bases from V and 2 from J; bases not matched to a gene: 9. V and J are TRBV18 and TRBJ2-7; 8 nucleotides agree with TRBD2. Source material: peripheral blood. This receptor was identified in a human donor with acute or convalescent COVID-19. The donor label of this sample is uncertain. CDR3 nucleotides: TGTGCCAGCTCACCTACAGCGGGAGTGCGGGCCTACGAGCAGTACTTC. Its protein is CASSPTAGVRAYEQYF.